This T cell receptor beta chain was sequenced during a study of CD8 T cells in ankylosing spondylitis. Study-level findings and limits: A motif in TCR beta, a set of eight or nine highly homologous variants, appeared characteristic of ankylosing spondylitis blood.

The table lists this clonotype with a few counts. Its specificity is not known. Germline V gives CDR1 SNHLY, CDR2 FYNNEI. Trimming at V came to 7 bases and at J to 2 bases, leaving 2 bases not matched to a gene. This CDR3 comprises 14 residues. Quantitative 5'-RACE with molecular barcodes generated TCR beta libraries. MiXCR, run by TCRdb on the 5' RACE reads, gives a single entry per CDR3 protein. The data contain some 250,000 distinct CDR3 sequences, about 10% of them singletons. This chain uses TRBV2 with TRBJ2-6; 7 bases agree with TRBD1. The receptor's source is a male donor with ankylosing spondylitis or in good health (not recorded which). The sample comprised blood, either unsorted or a sorted T cell fraction (not recorded which). Here the CDR3 DNA reads TGTGCCAGCAACACAGGGGCTGGGGCCAACGTCCTGACTTTC. It codes for CASNTGAGANVLTF.